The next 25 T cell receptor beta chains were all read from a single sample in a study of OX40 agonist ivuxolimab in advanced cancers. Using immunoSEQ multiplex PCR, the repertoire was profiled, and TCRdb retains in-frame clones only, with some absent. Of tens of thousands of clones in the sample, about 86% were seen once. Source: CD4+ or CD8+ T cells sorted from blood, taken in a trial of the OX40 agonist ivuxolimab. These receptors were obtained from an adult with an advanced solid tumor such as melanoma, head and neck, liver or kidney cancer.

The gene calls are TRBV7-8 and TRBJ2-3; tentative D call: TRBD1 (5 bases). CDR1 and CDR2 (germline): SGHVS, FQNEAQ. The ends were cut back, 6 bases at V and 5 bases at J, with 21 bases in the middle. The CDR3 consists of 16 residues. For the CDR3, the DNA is TGTGCCAGCAGTTCCCAGGGCAGGGTCCTTGGAGATACGCAGTATTTT. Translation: CASSSQGRVLGDTQYF.

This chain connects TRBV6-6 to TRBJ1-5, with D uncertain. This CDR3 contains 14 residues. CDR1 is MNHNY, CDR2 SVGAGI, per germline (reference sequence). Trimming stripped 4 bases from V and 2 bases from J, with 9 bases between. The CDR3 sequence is CASSLPVRNQPQHF. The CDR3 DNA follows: TGTGCCAGCAGTTTACCGGTCCGCAATCAGCCCCAGCATTTT.

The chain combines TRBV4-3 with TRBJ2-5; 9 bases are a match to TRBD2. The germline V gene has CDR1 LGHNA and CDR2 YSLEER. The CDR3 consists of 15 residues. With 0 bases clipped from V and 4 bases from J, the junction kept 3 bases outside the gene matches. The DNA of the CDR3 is TGCGCCAGCAGCCAAGATGGACTAGCGAGAGAGACCCAGTACTTC. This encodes CASSQDGLARETQYF.

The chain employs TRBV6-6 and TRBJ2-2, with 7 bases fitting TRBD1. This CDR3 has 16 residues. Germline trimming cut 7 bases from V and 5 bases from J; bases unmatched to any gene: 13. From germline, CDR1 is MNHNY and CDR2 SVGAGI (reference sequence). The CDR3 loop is CASTPPGQSVTGELFF. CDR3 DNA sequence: TGTGCCAGCACGCCTCCGGGACAGAGTGTTACCGGGGAGCTGTTTTTT.

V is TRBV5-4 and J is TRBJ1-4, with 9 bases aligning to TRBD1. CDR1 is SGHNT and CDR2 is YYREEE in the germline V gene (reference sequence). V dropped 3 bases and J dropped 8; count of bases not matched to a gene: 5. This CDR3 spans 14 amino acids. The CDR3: CASSSGQGGEKLFF. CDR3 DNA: TGTGCCAGCAGCTCGGGACAGGGTGGGGAAAAACTGTTTTTT. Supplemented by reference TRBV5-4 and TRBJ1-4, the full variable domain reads ETGVTQSPTHLIKTRGQQVTLRCSSQSGHNTVSWYQQALGQGPQFIFQYYREEENGRGNFPPRFSGLQFPNYSSELNVNALELDDSALYLCASSSGQGGEKLFFGSGTQLSVL.

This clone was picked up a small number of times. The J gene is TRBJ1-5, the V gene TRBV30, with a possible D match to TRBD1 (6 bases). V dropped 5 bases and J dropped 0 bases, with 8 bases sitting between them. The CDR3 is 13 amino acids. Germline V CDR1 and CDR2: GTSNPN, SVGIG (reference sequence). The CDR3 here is CAWAGDSNQPQHF. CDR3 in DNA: TGTGCCTGGGCAGGGGATAGCAATCAGCCCCAGCATTTT.

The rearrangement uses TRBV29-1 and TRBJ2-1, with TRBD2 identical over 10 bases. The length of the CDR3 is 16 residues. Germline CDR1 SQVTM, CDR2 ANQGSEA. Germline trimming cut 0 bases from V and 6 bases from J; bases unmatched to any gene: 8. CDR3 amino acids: CSVEDLSGGASNEQFF. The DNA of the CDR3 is TGCAGCGTTGAAGATCTCAGCGGGGGGGCGTCCAATGAGCAGTTCTTC.

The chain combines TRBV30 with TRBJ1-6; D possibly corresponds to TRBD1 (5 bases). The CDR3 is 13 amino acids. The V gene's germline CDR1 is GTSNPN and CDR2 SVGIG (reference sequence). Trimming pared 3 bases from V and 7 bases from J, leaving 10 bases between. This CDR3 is CAWRGDGNSPLHF. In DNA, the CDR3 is TGTGCCTGGAGGGGGGATGGGAATTCACCCCTCCACTTT. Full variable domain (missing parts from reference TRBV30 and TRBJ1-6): SQTIHQWPATLVQPVGSPLSLECTVEGTSNPNLYWYRQAAGRGLQLLFYSVGIGQISSEVPQNLSASRPQDRQFILSSKKLLLSDSGFYLCAWRGDGNSPLHFGNGTRLTVT.

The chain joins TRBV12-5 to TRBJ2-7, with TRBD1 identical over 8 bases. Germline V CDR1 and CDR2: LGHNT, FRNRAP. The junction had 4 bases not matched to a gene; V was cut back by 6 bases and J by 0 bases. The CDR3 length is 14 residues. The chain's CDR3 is CASGRTGSSYEQYF. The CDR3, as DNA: TGTGCTAGTGGGAGGACAGGGAGCTCCTACGAGCAGTACTTC.

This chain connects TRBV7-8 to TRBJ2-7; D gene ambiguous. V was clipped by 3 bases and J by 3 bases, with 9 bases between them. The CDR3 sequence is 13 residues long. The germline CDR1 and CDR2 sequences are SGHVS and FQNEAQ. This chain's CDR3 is CASSLSIDYEQYF. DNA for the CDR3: TGTGCCAGCAGCTTGTCCATAGACTACGAGCAGTACTTC.

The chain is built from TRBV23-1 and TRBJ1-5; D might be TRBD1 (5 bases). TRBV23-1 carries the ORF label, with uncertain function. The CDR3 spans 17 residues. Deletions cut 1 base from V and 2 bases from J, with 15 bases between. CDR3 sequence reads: CASSQWRRGLRNQPQHF. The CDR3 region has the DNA TGCGCCAGCAGTCAATGGCGACGGGGACTGCGCAATCAGCCCCAGCATTTT.

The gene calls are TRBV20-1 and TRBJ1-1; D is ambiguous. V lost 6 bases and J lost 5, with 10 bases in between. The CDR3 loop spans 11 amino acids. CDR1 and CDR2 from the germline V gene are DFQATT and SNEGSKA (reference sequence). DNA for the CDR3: TGCAGTGCCCCGGACCGGACTGAAGCTTTCTTT. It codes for CSAPDRTEAFF.

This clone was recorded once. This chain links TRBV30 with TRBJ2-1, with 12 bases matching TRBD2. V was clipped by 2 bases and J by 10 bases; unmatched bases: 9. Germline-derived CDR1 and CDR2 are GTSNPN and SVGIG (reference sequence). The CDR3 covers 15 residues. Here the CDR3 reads CAWSRTSGAGKEQFF. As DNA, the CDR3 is TGTGCCTGGAGTCGGACTAGCGGGGCGGGAAAAGAGCAGTTCTTC.

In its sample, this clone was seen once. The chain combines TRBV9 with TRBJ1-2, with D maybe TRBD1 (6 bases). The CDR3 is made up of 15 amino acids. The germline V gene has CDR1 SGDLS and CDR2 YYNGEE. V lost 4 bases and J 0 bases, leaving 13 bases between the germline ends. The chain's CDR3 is CASSPTDRTNYGYTF. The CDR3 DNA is TGTGCCAGCAGCCCGACCGACAGGACTAACTATGGCTACACCTTC.

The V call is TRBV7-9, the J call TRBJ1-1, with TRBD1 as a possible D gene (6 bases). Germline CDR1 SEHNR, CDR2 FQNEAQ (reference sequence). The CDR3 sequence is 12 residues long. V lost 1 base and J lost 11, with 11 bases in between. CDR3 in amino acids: CASSLEGVRAFF. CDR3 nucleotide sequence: TGTGCCAGCAGCTTAGAGGGGGTTCGGGCTTTCTTT.

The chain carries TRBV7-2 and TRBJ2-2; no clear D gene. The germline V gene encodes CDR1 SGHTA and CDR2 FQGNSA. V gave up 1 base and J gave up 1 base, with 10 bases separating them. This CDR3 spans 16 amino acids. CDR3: CASSLVPAGNTGELFF. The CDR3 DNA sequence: TGTGCCAGCAGCTTAGTCCCAGCTGGGAACACCGGGGAGCTGTTTTTT.

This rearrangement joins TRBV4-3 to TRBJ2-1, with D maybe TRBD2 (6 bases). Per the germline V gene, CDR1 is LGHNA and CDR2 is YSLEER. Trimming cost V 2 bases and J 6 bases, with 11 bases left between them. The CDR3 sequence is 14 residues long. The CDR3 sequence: CASSQQRVGNEQFF. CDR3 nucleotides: TGCGCCAGCAGCCAACAGCGGGTGGGCAATGAGCAGTTCTTC.

CDR3 sequence (DNA): TGTGCCAGTAGTACTGGGTCCGTTAGCTCCTACAATGAGCAGTTCTTC. Protein product: CASSTGSVSSYNEQFF. The rearrangement joins TRBV19 to TRBJ2-1; D is uncertain. CDR1 and CDR2 from the germline V gene are LNHDA and SQIVND (reference sequence). The CDR3 runs 16 residues. V dropped 4 bases and J dropped 0 bases, with 13 bases sitting between them.

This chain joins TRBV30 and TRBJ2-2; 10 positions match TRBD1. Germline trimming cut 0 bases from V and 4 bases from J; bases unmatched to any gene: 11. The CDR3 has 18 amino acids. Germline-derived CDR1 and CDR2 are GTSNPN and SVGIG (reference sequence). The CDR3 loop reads CAWSVFGQGVFGTGELFF. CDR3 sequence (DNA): TGTGCCTGGAGTGTATTCGGACAGGGGGTGTTTGGCACCGGGGAGCTGTTTTTT. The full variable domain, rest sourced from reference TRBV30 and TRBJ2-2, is SQTIHQWPATLVQPVGSPLSLECTVEGTSNPNLYWYRQAAGRGLQLLFYSVGIGQISSEVPQNLSASRPQDRQFILSSKKLLLSDSGFYLCAWSVFGQGVFGTGELFFGEGSRLTVL.

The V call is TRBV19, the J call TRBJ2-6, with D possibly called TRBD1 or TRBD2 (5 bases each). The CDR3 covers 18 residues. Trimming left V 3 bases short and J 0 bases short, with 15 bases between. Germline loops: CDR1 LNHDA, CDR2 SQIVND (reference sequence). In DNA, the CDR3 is TGTGCCAGTAGTATGGGAGACAGCCAGAGCTCTGGGGCCAACGTCCTGACTTTC. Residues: CASSMGDSQSSGANVLTF. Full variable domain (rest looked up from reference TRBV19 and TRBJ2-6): DGGITQSPKYLFRKEGQNVTLSCEQNLNHDAMYWYRQDPGQGLRLIYYSQIVNDFQKGDIAEGYSVSREKKESFPLTVTSAQKNPTAFYLCASSMGDSQSSGANVLTFGAGSRLTVL.

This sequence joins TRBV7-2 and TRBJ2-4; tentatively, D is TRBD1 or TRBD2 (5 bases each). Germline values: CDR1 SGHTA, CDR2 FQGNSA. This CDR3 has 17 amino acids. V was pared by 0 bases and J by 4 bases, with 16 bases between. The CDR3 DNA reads TGTGCCAGCAGCTTAGCCATCGGTGGGGACCTAAAAAACATTCAGTACTTC. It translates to CASSLAIGGDLKNIQYF.

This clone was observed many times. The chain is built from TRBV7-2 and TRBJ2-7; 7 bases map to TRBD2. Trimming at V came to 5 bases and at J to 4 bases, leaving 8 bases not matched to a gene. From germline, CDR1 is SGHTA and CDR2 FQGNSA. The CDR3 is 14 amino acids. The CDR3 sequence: CASSVTLAPYEQYF. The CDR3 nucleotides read TGTGCCAGCAGCGTAACACTAGCGCCTTACGAGCAGTACTTC.

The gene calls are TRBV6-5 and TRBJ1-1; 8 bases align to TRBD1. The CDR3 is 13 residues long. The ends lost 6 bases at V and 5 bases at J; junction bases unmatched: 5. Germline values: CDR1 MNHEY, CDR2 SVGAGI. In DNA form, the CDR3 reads TGTGCCAGCAGACGGACAGGGAGAACTGAAGCTTTCTTT. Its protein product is CASRRTGRTEAFF.

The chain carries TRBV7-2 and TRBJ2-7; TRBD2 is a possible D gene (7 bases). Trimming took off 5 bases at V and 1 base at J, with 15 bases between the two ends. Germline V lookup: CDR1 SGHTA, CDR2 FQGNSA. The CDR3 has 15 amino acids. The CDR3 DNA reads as TGTGCCAGCAGCCTTGCCGGGGGGCGATCCTACGAGCAGTACTTC. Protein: CASSLAGGRSYEQYF.

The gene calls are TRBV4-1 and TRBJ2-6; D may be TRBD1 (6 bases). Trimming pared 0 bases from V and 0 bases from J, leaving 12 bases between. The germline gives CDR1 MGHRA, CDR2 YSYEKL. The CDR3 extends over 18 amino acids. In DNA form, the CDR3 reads TGCGCCAGCAGCCAAGATCGGACAGACCCCTCTGGGGCCAACGTCCTGACTTTC. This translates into CASSQDRTDPSGANVLTF.